One T cell receptor (beta chain) is described in this entry. The antigen is unknown. This sample is part of a study of metastatic and nonmetastatic thyroid tumors. No treatment of any kind had been given to any patient before thyroid surgery. The CDR3 runs 13 residues. The germline V gene encodes CDR1 SGHAT and CDR2 FQNNGV. V was clipped by 10 bases and J by 6 bases; unmatched bases: 8. Study findings and constraints: It was reportedly found that TCR beta diversity was significantly higher in malignant thyroid tumors than in benign nodules, a difference seen in both blood and tumor samples.

TCRdb re-analyzed the PCR reads through MiXCR. The sample has approximately 24,000 clones, over 20% seen once. The chain recombines TRBV11-2 with TRBJ2-2; 7 bases fit TRBD2. The clonotype originates from a male donor with papillary thyroid cancer or a benign thyroid nodule (not recorded which). Some clones in this sample may be carry-over from other donors' samples. The material sequenced was blood. The CDR3 loop is CAIRGGSAGELFF. The CDR3 DNA reads as TGTGCCATTCGGGGCGGGAGCGCCGGGGAGCTGTTTTTT.